Listed here are 17 T cell receptor beta chains from one sample, sequenced in a study of T-cell reconstitution after alpha-beta-depleted transplantation in children. Library preparation (for TCRbeta) was performed with unique molecular identifiers. One entry per CDR3 protein results from TCRdb running MiXCR on the PCR reads. The table has over 400,000 distinct CDR3 sequences, around 46% seen once. Sample: PBMCs, taken before TCRalphabeta/CD19-depleted stem cell transplant. Every receptor here comes from a girl aged 2-10 years with aplastic anemia, due to receive a stem cell transplant.

This clonotype has at least ten counts. V gene TRBV5-1 combines with J gene TRBJ2-1; 8 bases agree with TRBD1. The J segment lost 4 bases and the V segment lost 3 bases, leaving 12 bases of the junction unmatched. Germline loops: CDR1 SGHRS, CDR2 YFSETQ. The CDR3 totals 17 residues. CDR3 region: CASSSGLRDRTYNEQFF. The CDR3 bases are TGCGCCAGCAGCTCAGGACTCAGGGACAGGACTTACAATGAGCAGTTCTTC.

This clonotype was detected a few times. V gene TRBV20-1 combines with J gene TRBJ1-6; the D gene is possibly TRBD1 (5 bases). The V and J ends lost 1 base and 3 bases respectively, with 10 bases between them. This CDR3 contains 15 residues. CDR1 is DFQATT, CDR2 SNEGSKA, per germline (reference sequence). CDR3 bases: TGCAGTGCTAGAGCCGGGGGGGTCTATAATTCACCCCTCCACTTT. Its protein is CSARAGGVYNSPLHF.

This clonotype was counted only a few times. The chain is built from TRBV20-1 and TRBJ1-6, with TRBD1 matching over 10 bases. V was pared by 2 bases and J by 5 bases, with 6 bases of the junction left unmatched. CDR1 DFQATT and CDR2 SNEGSKA come from the germline V gene (reference sequence). The CDR3 sequence is 16 residues long. In DNA, the CDR3 is TGCAGTGCTAGACCCCCGACAGGGGGCCATAATTCACCCCTCCACTTT. Residues: CSARPPTGGHNSPLHF.

The rearrangement joins TRBV5-1 to TRBJ1-1; perhaps TRBD1 as D (5 bases). The CDR3 has 16 amino acids. V gave up 2 bases and J gave up 0 bases, with 14 bases separating them. The germline CDR1 and CDR2 sequences are SGHRS and YFSETQ. CDR3 residues: CASSFWGRDLNTEAFF. The CDR3, as DNA: TGCGCCAGCAGCTTCTGGGGCAGGGATCTGAACACTGAAGCTTTCTTT.

As for this clonotype: A much bigger clone sits one base away, suggesting this may be a read error. The V gene is TRBV20-1, the J gene TRBJ2-1, with D perhaps matching TRBD1 or TRBD2 (5 bases each). The CDR3 spans 12 residues. Germline CDR1 and CDR2: DFQATT and SNEGSKA (reference sequence). The CDR3 protein is CSALPWGYEHFF. DNA of the CDR3: TGCAGTGCCCTACCCTGGGGGTATGAGCATTTCTTC.

V and J are TRBV5-5 and TRBJ2-7, with D possibly called TRBD1 or TRBD2 (5 bases each). The CDR3 contains 16 residues. V was pared by 1 base and J by 6 bases, with 20 bases between. The germline gives CDR1 SGHKS, CDR2 YYEKEE (reference sequence). The CDR3 DNA sequence: TGTGCCAGCAGCTTGCGCCCCGGGCCAGGGACGATCGAGCAGTACTTC. Its translation is CASSLRPGPGTIEQYF. Full variable domain (missing parts from reference TRBV5-5 and TRBJ2-7): DAGVTQSPTHLIKTRGQQVTLRCSPISGHKSVSWYQQVLGQGPQFIFQYYEKEERGRGNFPDRFSARQFPNYSSELNVNALLLGDSALYLCASSLRPGPGTIEQYFGPGTRLTVT.

The rearrangement uses TRBV20-1 and TRBJ2-7; D is possibly TRBD2 (5 bases). The CDR3 has 15 residues. Per germline, CDR1 DFQATT and CDR2 SNEGSKA (reference sequence). Deletions cut 5 bases from V and 2 bases from J, with 19 bases between. The CDR3 loop reads CSAPRPMRVPYEQYF. In DNA form, the CDR3 reads TGCAGTGCTCCTAGACCCATGCGGGTCCCCTACGAGCAGTACTTC.

This clonotype showed up many times. The V gene is TRBV12-5, the J gene TRBJ2-5; D unclear. In germline, CDR1 is LGHNT, CDR2 FRNRAP. This CDR3 comprises 15 residues. Trimming stripped 2 bases from V and 1 base from J, with 11 bases between. Here the CDR3 reads CASGLRPGSQETQYF. CDR3 coding DNA: TGTGCTAGTGGTTTGAGGCCGGGCTCCCAAGAGACCCAGTACTTC.

A remark on this clonotype: One base away lies a much larger clone, so this may be a sequencing read error. The gene calls are TRBV20-1 and TRBJ2-7; possibly TRBD2 for D (6 bases). The CDR3 runs to 11 residues. The germline V gene encodes CDR1 DFQATT and CDR2 SNEGSKA (reference sequence). CDR3 in amino acids: CTARRDYEQYF. CDR3 coding DNA: TGCACTGCTAGGAGGGACTACGAGCAGTACTTC.

V is TRBV20-1 and J is TRBJ2-3, with D possibly being TRBD1 (6 bases). This CDR3 is built from 15 residues. V gave up 6 bases and J gave up 6 bases, with 22 bases separating them. Germline values: CDR1 DFQATT, CDR2 SNEGSKA (reference sequence). CDR3 sequence reads: CSARSGTGSSDTQYF. The DNA of the CDR3 is TGCAGTGCCAGATCCGGAACAGGGTCGTCGGATACGCAGTATTTT.

This clonotype was seen ten or more times. CDR3 in amino acids: CASSTSGRNYEQYF. The CDR3 bases are TGTGCCAGCAGTACTAGCGGGAGGAACTACGAGCAGTACTTC. The chain is built from TRBV4-2 and TRBJ2-7, with TRBD2 matching over 12 bases. The V and J ends lost 6 bases and 3 bases, in that order; junction bases with no gene match: 3. Germline-derived CDR1 and CDR2 are LGHNA and YNFKEQ. The CDR3 is made up of 14 amino acids.

CDR3 nucleotides: TGTGCCAGCAGCTCCCCTAGCGGGAGGGCGGGTGAGCAGTTCTTC. This sequence encodes CASSSPSGRAGEQFF. The rearrangement uses TRBV7-6 and TRBJ2-1, with 12 bases that match TRBD2. J was trimmed by 9 bases and V by 4 bases; bases with no gene match: 7. The CDR3 extends over 15 amino acids. Germline assignment: CDR1 SGHVS and CDR2 FNYEAQ.

V is TRBV19 and J is TRBJ1-1; TRBD1 is a possible D gene (6 bases). The CDR3 is 12 amino acids. The V gene lost 6 bases and the J gene lost 6 bases, with 11 bases spanning the gap. Germline CDR1 is LNHDA and CDR2 is SQIVND (reference sequence). The DNA for the CDR3 is TGTGCCAGTAGCGAAGGGGGGCCTGAAGCTTTCTTT. It encodes CASSEGGPEAFF.

The chain carries TRBV5-4 and TRBJ2-3, with 10 bases matching TRBD2. The germline V gene has CDR1 SGHNT and CDR2 YYREEE (reference sequence). This CDR3 contains 13 residues. With V trimmed by 4 bases and J by 6 bases, 2 bases remained unmatched. The CDR3 sequence: CASSKTSGDTQYF. Here the CDR3 DNA reads TGTGCCAGCAGCAAGACTAGCGGGGATACGCAGTATTTT.

In its sample, this clonotype was seen once. The chain uses TRBV10-3 and TRBJ2-2, with 10 bases lining up with TRBD2. V lost 6 bases, J lost 4 bases, and 5 bases stayed unmatched. The CDR3 loop spans 15 amino acids. CDR1 is ENHRY and CDR2 is SYGVKD in the germline V gene. The CDR3 DNA follows: TGTGCCATCAGCCAAGGACTAGCGGTCACCGGGGAGCTGTTTTTT. Its translation: CAISQGLAVTGELFF.

The CDR3 sequence is CASTIRRADTQYF. The CDR3 DNA sequence: TGTGCCAGCACCATACGGAGGGCAGATACGCAGTATTTT. The rearrangement uses TRBV12-3 or TRBV12-4 and TRBJ2-3, with D perhaps TRBD2 (6 bases). The CDR3 runs 13 residues. V lost 7 bases and J lost 4, with 12 bases in between.

The rearrangement uses TRBV7-2 and TRBJ2-3, with D possibly matching TRBD2 (5 bases). This CDR3 has 15 residues. Trimming pared 1 base from V and 5 bases from J, leaving 13 bases between. Germline CDR1 is SGHTA and CDR2 is FQGNSA. The CDR3 DNA follows: TGTGCCAGCAGCTTAGTTAGGACTTTAGGAGATACGCAGTATTTT. This gives the protein CASSLVRTLGDTQYF.